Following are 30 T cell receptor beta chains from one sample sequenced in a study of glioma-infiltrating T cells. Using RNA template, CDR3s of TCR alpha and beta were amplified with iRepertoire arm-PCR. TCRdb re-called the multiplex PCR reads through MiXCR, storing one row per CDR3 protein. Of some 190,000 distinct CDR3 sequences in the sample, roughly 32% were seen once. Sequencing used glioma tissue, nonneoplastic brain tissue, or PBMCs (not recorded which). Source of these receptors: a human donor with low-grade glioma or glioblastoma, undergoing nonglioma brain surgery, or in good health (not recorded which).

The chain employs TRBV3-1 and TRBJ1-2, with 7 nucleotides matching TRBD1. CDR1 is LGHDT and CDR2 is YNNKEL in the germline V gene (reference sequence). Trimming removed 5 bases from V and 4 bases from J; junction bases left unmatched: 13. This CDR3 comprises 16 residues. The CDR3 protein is CASSRTGVEFSYGYTF. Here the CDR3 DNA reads TGTGCCAGCAGCAGGACAGGCGTTGAATTTTCCTATGGCTACACCTTC.

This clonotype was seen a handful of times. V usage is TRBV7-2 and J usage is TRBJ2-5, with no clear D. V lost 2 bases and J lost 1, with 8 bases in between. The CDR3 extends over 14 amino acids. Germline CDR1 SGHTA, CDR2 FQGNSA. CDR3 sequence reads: CASSLRAFQETQYF. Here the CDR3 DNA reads TGTGCCAGCAGCTTAAGGGCGTTCCAAGAGACCCAGTACTTC.

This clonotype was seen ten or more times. CDR3 in amino acids: CASSEPAGVGWVGTDTQYF. CDR3 coding DNA: TGTGCCAGCAGTGAGCCCGCGGGAGTTGGTTGGGTGGGCACAGATACGCAGTATTTT. The chain combines TRBV2 with TRBJ2-3; 7 positions match TRBD2. The CDR3 totals 19 residues. Germline V gene lookup returns CDR1 SNHLY and CDR2 FYNNEI. J was trimmed by 1 base and V by 3 bases; bases with no gene match: 16.

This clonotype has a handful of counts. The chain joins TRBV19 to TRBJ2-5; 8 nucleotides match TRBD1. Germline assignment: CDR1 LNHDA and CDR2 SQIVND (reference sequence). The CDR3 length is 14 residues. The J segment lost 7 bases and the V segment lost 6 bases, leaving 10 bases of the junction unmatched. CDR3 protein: CASSSLATGGTQYF. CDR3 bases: TGTGCCAGTAGCAGCCTGGCTACAGGGGGGACCCAGTACTTC.

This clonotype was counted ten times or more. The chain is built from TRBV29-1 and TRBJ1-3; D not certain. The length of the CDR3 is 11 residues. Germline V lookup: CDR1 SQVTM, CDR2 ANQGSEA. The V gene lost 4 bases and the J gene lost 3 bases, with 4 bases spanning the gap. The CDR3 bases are TGCAGCGTTGTTCTTGGAAACACCATATATTTT. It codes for CSVVLGNTIYF.

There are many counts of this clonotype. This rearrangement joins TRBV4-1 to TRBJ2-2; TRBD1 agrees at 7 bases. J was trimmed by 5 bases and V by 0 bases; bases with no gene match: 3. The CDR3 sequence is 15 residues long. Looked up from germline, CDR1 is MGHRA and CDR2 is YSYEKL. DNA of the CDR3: TGCGCCAGCAGCCAAGAGGGACAGCGGACCGGGGAGCTGTTTTTT. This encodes CASSQEGQRTGELFF.

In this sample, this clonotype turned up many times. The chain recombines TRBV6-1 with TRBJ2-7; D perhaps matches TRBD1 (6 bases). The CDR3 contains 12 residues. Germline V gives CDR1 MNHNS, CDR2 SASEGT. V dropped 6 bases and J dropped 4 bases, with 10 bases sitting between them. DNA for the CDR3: TGTGCCAGCAGGGACGACAGGTACGAGCAGTACTTC. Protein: CASRDDRYEQYF.

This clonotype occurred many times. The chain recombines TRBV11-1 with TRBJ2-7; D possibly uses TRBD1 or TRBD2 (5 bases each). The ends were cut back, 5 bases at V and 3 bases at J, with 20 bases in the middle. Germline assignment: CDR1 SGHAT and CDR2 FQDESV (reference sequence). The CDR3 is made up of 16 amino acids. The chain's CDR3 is CASSPQTPGRSYEQYF. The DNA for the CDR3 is TGTGCCAGCAGCCCCCAAACCCCGGGACGGAGCTACGAGCAGTACTTC.

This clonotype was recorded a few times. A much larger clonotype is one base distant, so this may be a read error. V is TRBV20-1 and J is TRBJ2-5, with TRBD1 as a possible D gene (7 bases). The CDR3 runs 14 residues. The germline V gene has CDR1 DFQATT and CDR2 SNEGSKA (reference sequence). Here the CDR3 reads CSAQPSGRGETKYF. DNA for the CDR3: TGCAGTGCACAACCCAGCGGCAGGGGGGAGACCAAGTACTTC.

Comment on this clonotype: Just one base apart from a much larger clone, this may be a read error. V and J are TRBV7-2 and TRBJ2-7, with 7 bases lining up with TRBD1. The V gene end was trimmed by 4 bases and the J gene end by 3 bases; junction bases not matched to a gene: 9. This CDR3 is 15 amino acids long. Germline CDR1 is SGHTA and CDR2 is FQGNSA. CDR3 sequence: CASSSTPDRVYEQYF. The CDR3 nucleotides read TGTGCCAGCAGCTCCACCCCCGACAGGGTCTACGAGCAGTACTTC.

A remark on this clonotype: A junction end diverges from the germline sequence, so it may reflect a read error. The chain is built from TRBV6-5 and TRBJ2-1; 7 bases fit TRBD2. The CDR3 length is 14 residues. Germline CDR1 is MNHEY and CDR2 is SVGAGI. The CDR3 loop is CASSRDYQFNGQFF. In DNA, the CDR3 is TGTGCCAGCAGCCGGGACTATCAATTTAATGGGCAGTTCTTC.

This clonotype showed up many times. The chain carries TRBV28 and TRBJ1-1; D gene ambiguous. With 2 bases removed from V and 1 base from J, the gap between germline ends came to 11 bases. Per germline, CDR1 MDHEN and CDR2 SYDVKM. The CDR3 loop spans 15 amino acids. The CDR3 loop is CASSLQGRANTEAFF. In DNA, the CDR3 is TGTGCCAGCAGTTTACAAGGCAGAGCGAACACTGAAGCTTTCTTT.

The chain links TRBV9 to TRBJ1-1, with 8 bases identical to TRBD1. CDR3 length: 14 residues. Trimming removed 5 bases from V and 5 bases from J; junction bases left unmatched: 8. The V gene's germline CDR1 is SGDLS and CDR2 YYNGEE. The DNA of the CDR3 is TGTGCCAGCAGGGCCCAACAGGGGGTTACTGAAGCTTTCTTT. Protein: CASRAQQGVTEAFF.

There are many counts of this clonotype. The DNA for the CDR3 is TGTGCCAGCAGTTACTCGAACCCCAGCCATAGCAATCAGCCCCAGCATTTT. Encoded protein: CASSYSNPSHSNQPQHF. The chain carries TRBV6-5 and TRBJ1-5; no firm D call. V was trimmed by 0 bases and J by 0 bases, leaving 12 bases between them. The CDR3 is 17 residues long. In germline, CDR1 is MNHEY, CDR2 SVGAGI.

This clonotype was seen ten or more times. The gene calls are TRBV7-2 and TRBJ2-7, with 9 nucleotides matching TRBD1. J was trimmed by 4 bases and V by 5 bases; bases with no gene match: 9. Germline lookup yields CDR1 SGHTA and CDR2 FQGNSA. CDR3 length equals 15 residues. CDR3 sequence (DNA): TGTGCCAGCAGCCTTCGGGACAGGGCCGGTTACGAGCAGTACTTC. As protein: CASSLRDRAGYEQYF.

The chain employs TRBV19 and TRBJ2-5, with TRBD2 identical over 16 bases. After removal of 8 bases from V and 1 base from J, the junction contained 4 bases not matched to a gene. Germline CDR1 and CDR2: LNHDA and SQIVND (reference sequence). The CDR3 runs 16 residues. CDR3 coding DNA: TGTGCCAGTGGGACTAGCGGGAGGGCCTCCCAAGAGACCCAGTACTTC. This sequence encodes CASGTSGRASQETQYF.

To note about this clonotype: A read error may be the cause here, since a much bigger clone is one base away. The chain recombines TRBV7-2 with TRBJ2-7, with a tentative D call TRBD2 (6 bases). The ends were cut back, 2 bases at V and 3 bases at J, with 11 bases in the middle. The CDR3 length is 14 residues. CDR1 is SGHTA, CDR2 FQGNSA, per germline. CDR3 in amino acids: CASSLSGEDYEQYF. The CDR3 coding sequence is TGTGCCAGCAGCTTATCGGGGGAAGACTACGAGCAGTACTTC. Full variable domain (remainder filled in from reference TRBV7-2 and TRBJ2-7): GAGVSQSPSNKVTEKGKDVELRCDPISGHTALYWYRQSLGQGLEFLIYFQGNSAPDKSGLPSDRFSAERTGGSVSTLTIQRTQQEDSAVYLCASSLSGEDYEQYFGPGTRLTVT.

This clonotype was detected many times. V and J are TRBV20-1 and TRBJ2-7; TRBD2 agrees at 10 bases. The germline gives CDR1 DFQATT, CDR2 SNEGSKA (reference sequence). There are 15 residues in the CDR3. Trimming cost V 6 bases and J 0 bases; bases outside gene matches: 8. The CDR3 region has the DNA TGCAGTGCAAATCTAGCGGGAGTGAGCTCCTACGAGCAGTACTTC. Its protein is CSANLAGVSSYEQYF.

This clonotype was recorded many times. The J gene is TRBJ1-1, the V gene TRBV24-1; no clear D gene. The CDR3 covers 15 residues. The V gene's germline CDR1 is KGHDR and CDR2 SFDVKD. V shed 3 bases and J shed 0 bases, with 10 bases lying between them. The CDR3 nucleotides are TGTGCCACCAGTGATCCGCAGGTAATGAACACTGAAGCTTTCTTT. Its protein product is CATSDPQVMNTEAFF.

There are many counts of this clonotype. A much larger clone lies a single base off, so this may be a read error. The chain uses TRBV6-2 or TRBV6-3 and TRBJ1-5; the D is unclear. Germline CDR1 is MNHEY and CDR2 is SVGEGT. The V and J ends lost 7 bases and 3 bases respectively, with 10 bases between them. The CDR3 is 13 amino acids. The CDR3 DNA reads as TGTGCCAGCATCGAGGACTTCAATCAGCCCCAGCATTTT. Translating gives CASIEDFNQPQHF.

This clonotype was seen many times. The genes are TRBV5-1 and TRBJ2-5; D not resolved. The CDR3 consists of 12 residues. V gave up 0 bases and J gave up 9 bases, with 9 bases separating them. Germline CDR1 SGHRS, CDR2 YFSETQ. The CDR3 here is CASSLDFQAQYF. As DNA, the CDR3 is TGCGCCAGCAGCTTGGATTTCCAGGCCCAGTACTTC.

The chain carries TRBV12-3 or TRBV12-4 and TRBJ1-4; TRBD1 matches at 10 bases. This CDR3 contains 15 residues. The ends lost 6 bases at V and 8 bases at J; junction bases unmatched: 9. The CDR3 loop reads CASSSRDRGREKLFF. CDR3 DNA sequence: TGTGCCAGCAGCTCCCGGGACAGGGGACGAGAAAAACTGTTTTTT.

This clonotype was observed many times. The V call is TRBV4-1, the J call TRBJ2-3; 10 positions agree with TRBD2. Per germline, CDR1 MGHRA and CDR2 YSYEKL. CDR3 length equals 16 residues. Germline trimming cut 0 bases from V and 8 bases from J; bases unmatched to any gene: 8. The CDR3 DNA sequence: TGCGCCAGCAGCCAAGATCTTAGCGGGAGGATCGGTACGCAGTATTTT. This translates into CASSQDLSGRIGTQYF.

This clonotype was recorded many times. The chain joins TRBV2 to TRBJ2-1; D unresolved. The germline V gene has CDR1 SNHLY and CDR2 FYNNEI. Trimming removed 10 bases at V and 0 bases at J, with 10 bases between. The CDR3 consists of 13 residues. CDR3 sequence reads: CAKGASSYNEQFF. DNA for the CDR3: TGTGCCAAAGGAGCCAGCTCCTACAATGAGCAGTTCTTC.

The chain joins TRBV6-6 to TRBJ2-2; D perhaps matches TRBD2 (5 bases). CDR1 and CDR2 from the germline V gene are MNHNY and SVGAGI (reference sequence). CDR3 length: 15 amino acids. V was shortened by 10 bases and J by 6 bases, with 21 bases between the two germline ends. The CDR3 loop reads CAISQDMGVAGELFF. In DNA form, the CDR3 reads TGTGCCATCAGCCAAGACATGGGAGTAGCCGGGGAGCTGTTTTTT.

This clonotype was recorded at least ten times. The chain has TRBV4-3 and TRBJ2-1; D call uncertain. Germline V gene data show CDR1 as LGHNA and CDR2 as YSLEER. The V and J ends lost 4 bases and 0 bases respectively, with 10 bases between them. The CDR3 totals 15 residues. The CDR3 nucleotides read TGCGCCAGCAGCCTGAGCTTATACTCCTACAATGAGCAGTTCTTC. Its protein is CASSLSLYSYNEQFF.

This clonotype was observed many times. The CDR3 reads CASSQEQQFNQPQHF. Written as DNA, the CDR3 is TGCGCCAGCAGCCAAGAACAGCAGTTCAATCAGCCCCAGCATTTT. The V gene is TRBV4-1, the J gene TRBJ1-5; D is uncertain. V was trimmed by 0 bases and J by 3 bases, leaving 9 bases between them. In germline, CDR1 is MGHRA, CDR2 YSYEKL. The CDR3 is made up of 15 amino acids.

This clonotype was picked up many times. Written as DNA, the CDR3 is TGTGCCAGCAGTGTCGACTTGAGCTCCTACAATGAGCAGTTCTTC. Translated: CASSVDLSSYNEQFF. This rearrangement joins TRBV6-4 to TRBJ2-1; D unclear. CDR1 MRHNA and CDR2 SNTAGT come from the germline V gene. This CDR3 contains 15 residues. Between the trimmed V and J ends, which lost 4 bases and 0 bases, there was a span of 10 bases.

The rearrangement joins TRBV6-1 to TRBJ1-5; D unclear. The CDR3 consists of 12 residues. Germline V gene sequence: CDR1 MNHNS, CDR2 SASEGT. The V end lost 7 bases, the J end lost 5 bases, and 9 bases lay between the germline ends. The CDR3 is CASMESHQPQHF. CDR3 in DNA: TGTGCCAGCATGGAAAGTCATCAGCCCCAGCATTTT.

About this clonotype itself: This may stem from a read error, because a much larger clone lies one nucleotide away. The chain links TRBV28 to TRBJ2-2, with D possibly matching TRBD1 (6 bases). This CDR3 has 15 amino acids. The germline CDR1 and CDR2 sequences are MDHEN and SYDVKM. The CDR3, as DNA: TGTGCCAGCAGTTACAGGCAGGGGACCACCGGGGAGATGTTTTTT. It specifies CASSYRQGTTGEMFF.